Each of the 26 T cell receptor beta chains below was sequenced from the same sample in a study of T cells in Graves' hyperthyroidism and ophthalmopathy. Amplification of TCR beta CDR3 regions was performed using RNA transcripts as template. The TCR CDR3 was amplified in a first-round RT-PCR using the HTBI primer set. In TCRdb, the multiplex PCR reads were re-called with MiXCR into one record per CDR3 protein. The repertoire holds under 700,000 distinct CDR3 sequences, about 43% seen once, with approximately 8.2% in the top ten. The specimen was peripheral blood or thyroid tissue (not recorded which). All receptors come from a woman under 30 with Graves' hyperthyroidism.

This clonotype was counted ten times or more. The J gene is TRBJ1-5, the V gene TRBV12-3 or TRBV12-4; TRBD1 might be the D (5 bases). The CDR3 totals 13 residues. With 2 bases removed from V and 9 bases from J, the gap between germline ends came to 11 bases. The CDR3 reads CASSLQGLPPQHF. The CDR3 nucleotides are TGTGCCAGCAGTTTACAGGGATTGCCGCCCCAGCATTTT.

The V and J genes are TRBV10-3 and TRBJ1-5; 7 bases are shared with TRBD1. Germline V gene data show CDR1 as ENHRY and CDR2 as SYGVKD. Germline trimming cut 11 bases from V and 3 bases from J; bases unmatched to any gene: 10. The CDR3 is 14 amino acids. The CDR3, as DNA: TGTGCCGCCGGACAGGAAGGGAACAATCAGCCCCAGCATTTT. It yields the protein CAAGQEGNNQPQHF.

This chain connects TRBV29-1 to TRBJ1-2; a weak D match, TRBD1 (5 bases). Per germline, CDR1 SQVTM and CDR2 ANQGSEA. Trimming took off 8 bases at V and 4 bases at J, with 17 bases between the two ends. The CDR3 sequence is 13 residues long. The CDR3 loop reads CSYDTQGGYGYTF. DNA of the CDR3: TGCAGCTATGATACGCAGGGTGGCTATGGCTACACCTTC. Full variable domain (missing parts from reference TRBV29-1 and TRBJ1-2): SAVISQKPSRDICQRGTSLTIQCQVDSQVTMMFWYRQQPGQSLTLIATANQGSEATYESGFVIDKFPISRPNLTFSTLTVSNMSPEDSSIYLCSYDTQGGYGYTFGSGTRLTVV.

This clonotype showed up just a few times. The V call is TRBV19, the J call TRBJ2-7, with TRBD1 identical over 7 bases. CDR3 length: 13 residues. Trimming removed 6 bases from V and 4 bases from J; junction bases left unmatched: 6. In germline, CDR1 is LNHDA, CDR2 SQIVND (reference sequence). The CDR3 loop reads CASRMGTDYEQYF. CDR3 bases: TGTGCCAGTAGGATGGGGACAGATTACGAGCAGTACTTC.

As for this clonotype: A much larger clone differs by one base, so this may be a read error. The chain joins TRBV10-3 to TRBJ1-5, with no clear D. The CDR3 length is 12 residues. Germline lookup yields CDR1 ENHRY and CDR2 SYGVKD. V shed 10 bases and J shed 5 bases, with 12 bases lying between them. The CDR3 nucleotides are TGTGCCAGCCCTCGTGCCGATCAGCCCCAGCATTTT. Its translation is CASPRADQPQHF.

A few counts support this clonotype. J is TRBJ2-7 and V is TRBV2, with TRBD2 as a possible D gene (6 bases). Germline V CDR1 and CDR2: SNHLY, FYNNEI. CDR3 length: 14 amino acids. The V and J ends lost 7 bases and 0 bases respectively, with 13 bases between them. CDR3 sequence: CASTASGVSYEQYF. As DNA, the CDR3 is TGTGCCAGCACAGCTTCGGGGGTCTCCTACGAGCAGTACTTC. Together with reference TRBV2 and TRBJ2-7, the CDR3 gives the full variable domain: EPEVTQTPSHQVTQMGQEVILRCVPISNHLYFYWYRQILGQKVEFLVSFYNNEISEKSEIFDDQFSVERPDGSNFTLKIRSTKLEDSAMYFCASTASGVSYEQYFGPGTRLTVT.

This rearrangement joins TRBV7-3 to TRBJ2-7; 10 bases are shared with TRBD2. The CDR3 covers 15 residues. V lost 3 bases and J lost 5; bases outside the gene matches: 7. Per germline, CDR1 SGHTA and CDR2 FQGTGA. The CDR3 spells CASSLVAGGRDEQYF. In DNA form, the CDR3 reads TGTGCCAGCAGCTTGGTAGCGGGAGGTAGAGACGAGCAGTACTTC.

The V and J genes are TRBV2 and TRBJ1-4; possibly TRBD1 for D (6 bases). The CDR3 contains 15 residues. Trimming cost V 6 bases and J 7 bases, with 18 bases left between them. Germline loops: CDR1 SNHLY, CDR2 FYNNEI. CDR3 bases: TGTGCCAGCAGCCAAGGGGGGATGGTACGTGAAAAACTGTTTTTT. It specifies CASSQGGMVREKLFF.

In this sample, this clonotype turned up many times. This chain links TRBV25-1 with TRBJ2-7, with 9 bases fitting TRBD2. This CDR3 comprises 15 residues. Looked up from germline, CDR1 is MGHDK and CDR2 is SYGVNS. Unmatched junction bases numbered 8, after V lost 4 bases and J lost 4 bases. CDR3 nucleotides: TGTGCCAGCAGTGGTACCGGCGGGGGGGAATACGAGCAGTACTTC. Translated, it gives CASSGTGGGEYEQYF.

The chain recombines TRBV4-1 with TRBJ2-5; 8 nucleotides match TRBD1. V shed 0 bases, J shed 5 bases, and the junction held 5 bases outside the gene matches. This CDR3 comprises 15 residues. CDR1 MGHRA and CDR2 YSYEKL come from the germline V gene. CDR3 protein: CASSQEPGGEETQYF. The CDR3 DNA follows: TGCGCCAGCAGCCAAGAGCCAGGGGGCGAGGAGACCCAGTACTTC.

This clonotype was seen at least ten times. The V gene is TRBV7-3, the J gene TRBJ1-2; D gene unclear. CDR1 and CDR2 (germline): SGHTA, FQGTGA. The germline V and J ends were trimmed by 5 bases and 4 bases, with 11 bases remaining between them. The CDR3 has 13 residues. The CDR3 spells CASSPGSGYGYTF. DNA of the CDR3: TGTGCCAGCAGCCCCGGCAGCGGCTATGGCTACACCTTC.

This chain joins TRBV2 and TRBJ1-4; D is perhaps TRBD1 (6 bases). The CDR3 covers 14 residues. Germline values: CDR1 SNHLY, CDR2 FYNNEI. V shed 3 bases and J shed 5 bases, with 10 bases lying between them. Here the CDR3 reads CASSDPGVNEKLFF. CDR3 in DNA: TGTGCCAGCAGTGATCCAGGGGTAAATGAAAAACTGTTTTTT.

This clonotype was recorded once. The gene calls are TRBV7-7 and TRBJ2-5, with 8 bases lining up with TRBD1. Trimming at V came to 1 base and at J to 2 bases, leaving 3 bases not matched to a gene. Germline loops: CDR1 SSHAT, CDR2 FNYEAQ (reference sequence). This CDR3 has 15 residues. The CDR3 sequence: CASSLGTGQQETQYF. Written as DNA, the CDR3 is TGTGCCAGCAGCTTAGGGACAGGGCAACAAGAGACCCAGTACTTC.

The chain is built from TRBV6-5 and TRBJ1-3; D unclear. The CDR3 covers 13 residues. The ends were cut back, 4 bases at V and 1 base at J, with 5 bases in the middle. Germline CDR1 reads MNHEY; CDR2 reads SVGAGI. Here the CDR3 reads CASSFRSGNTIYF. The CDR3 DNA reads TGTGCCAGCAGTTTCAGATCTGGAAACACCATATATTTT.

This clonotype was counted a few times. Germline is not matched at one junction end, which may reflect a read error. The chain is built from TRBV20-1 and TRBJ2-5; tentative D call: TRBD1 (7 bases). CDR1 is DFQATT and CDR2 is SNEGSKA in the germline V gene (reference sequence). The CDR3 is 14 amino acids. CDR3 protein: CSARGAGGQGTQYF. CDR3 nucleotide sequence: TGCAGTGCTAGAGGGGCAGGGGGGCAAGGGACCCAGTACTTC.

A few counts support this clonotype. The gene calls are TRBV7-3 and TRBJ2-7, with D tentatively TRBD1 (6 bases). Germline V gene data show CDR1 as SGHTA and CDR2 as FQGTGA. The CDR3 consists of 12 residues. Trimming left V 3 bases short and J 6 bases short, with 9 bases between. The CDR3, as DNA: TGTGCCAGCAGCTTTCTACAGGGCGAGCAGTACTTC. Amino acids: CASSFLQGEQYF.

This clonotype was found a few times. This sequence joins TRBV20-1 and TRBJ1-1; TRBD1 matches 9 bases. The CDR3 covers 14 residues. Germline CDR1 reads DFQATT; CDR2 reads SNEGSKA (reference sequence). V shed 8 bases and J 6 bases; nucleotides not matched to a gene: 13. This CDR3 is CSPHGDRVISEAFF. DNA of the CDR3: TGCAGTCCCCATGGGGACAGGGTAATATCTGAAGCTTTCTTT.

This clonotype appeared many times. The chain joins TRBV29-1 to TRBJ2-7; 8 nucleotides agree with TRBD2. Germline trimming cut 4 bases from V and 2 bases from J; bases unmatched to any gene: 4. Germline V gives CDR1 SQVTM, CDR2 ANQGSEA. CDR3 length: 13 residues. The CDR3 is CSVVTAGAYEQYF. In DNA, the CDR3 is TGCAGCGTTGTAACAGCGGGGGCCTACGAGCAGTACTTC.

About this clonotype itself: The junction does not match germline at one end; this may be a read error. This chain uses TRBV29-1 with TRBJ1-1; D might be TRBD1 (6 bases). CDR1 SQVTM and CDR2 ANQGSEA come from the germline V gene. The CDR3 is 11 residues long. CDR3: CAWRGGTEAFF. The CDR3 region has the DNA TGTGCCTGGAGAGGGGGGACTGAAGCTTTCTTT.

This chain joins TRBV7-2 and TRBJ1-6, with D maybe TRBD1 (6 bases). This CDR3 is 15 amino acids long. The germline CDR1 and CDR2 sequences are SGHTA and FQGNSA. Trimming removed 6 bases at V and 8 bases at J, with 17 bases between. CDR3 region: CASRVGAGQYSPLHF. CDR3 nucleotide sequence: TGTGCCAGCAGAGTGGGGGCAGGGCAGTATTCACCCCTCCACTTT.

The DNA of the CDR3 is TGTGCCAGCAGCCTTGGACAGGGTCCCCATCAGCCCCAGCATTTT. The encoded protein is CASSLGQGPHQPQHF. This chain links TRBV9 with TRBJ1-5; 8 bases align to TRBD1. CDR1 SGDLS and CDR2 YYNGEE come from the germline V gene. With V trimmed by 4 bases and J by 5 bases, 8 bases remained unmatched. The CDR3 extends over 15 amino acids.

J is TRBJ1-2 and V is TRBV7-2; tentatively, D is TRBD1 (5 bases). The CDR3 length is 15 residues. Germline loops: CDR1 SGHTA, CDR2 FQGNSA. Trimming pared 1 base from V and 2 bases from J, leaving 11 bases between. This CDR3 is CASSLGAGGNYGYTF. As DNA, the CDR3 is TGTGCCAGCAGCTTAGGTGCGGGGGGGAACTATGGCTACACCTTC.

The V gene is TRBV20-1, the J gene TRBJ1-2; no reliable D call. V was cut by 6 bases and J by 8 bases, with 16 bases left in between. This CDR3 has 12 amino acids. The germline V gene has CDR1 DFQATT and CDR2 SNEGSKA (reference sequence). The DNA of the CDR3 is TGCAGTGCCCGGTCGGCAGCCAGCGGCTACACCTTC. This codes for CSARSAASGYTF.

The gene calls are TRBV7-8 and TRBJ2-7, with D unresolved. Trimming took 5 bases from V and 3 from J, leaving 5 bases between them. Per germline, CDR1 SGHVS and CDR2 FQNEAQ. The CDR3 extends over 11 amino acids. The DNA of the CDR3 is TGTGCCAGCAGCCACCGCTACGAGCAGTACTTC. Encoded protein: CASSHRYEQYF.

The CDR3 reads CASSLDPGGEAFF. The CDR3 DNA reads TGTGCCAGCAGCTTAGATCCGGGGGGCGAAGCTTTCTTT. This chain uses TRBV11-3 with TRBJ1-1, with D possibly TRBD1 on 6 matching bases. The CDR3 consists of 13 residues. CDR1 SGHNT and CDR2 YENEEA come from the germline V gene. V lost 0 bases and J lost 8, with 10 bases in between.

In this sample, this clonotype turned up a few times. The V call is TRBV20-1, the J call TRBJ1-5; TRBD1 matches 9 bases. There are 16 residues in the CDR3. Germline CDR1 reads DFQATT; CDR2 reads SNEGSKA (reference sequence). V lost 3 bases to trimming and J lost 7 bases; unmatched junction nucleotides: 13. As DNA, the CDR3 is TGCAGTGCTAGCGAACCCCCCGGGACAGGGTGGCAGCCCCAGCATTTT. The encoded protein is CSASEPPGTGWQPQHF.